This entry lists 24 T cell receptor beta chains sequenced from one sample in a study of T cell changes during pregnancy in multiple sclerosis. Clones were sequenced by immunoSEQ multiplex PCR, and TCRdb holds only the in-frame ones, with some missing. The sample carries about 83,000 clones, roughly nine tenths recorded once. The material was PBMCs, obtained in the first trimester of pregnancy. These receptors all stem from a female donor in good health, serving as a control in a pregnancy study. Some clones in this sample may be carry-over from other donors' samples.

J is TRBJ1-4 and V is TRBV7-2; 8 bases align to TRBD1. This CDR3 spans 14 amino acids. CDR1 is SGHTA, CDR2 FQGNSA, per germline. V lost 5 bases to trimming and J lost 8 bases; unmatched junction nucleotides: 7. CDR3 protein: CASSPGGRREKLFF. CDR3 DNA: TGTGCCAGCAGCCCAGGGGGCCGACGGGAAAAACTGTTTTTT.

CDR3 in amino acids: CASSQDQGPQETQYF. CDR3 coding DNA: TGCGCCAGCAGCCAAGATCAGGGCCCCCAAGAGACCCAGTACTTC. The rearrangement uses TRBV4-3 and TRBJ2-5; the D gene is possibly TRBD1 (5 bases). Trimming removed 0 bases at V and 1 base at J, with 9 bases between. Germline CDR1 is LGHNA and CDR2 is YSLEER. CDR3 length equals 15 residues.

CDR3 sequence: CASSLVEAAGWETQYF. DNA for the CDR3: TGCGCCAGCAGCTTGGTTGAGGCGGCTGGCTGGGAGACCCAGTACTTC. The chain couples TRBV5-1 to TRBJ2-5; D is unresolved. Germline-derived CDR1 and CDR2 are SGHRS and YFSETQ. The V gene lost 0 bases and the J gene lost 5 bases, with 17 bases spanning the gap. The CDR3 length is 16 residues. Using reference TRBV5-1 and TRBJ2-5 for the parts outside the CDR3, the full variable domain is KAGVTQTPRYLIKTRGQQVTLSCSPISGHRSVSWYQQTPGQGLQFLFEYFSETQRNKGNFPGRFSGRQFSNSRSEMNVSTLELGDSALYLCASSLVEAAGWETQYFGPGTRLLVL.

This chain uses TRBV2 with TRBJ2-7; the D is unclear. Between the trimmed V and J ends, which lost 2 bases and 6 bases, there was a span of 8 bases. CDR3 length equals 12 residues. CDR1 is SNHLY, CDR2 FYNNEI, per germline. Here the CDR3 DNA reads TGTGCCAGCAGTGAACGGGTCATCGAGCAGTACTTC. The encoded protein is CASSERVIEQYF. The full variable domain, rest sourced from reference TRBV2 and TRBJ2-7, is EPEVTQTPSHQVTQMGQEVILRCVPISNHLYFYWYRQILGQKVEFLVSFYNNEISEKSEIFDDQFSVERPDGSNFTLKIRSTKLEDSAMYFCASSERVIEQYFGPGTRLTVT.

The chain uses TRBV5-4 and TRBJ1-3, with a weak D call TRBD1 (5 bases). CDR1 and CDR2 from the germline V gene are SGHNT and YYREEE (reference sequence). V was cut by 0 bases and J by 2 bases, with 15 bases left in between. The CDR3 consists of 17 residues. The CDR3 here is CASSLDTAGAAGNTIYF. Here the CDR3 DNA reads TGTGCCAGCAGCTTGGACACAGCTGGGGCGGCTGGAAACACCATATATTTT.

The V gene is TRBV19, the J gene TRBJ1-5; D possibly corresponds to TRBD1 (5 bases). This CDR3 has 13 amino acids. The germline gives CDR1 LNHDA, CDR2 SQIVND (reference sequence). The V and J ends lost 9 bases and 0 bases respectively, with 9 bases between them. CDR3 coding DNA: TGTGCCAGCCGACAGATTAGCAATCAGCCCCAGCATTTT. Protein sequence: CASRQISNQPQHF.

The V gene is TRBV7-9, the J gene TRBJ2-7; TRBD1 matches at 10 bases. Germline assignment: CDR1 SEHNR and CDR2 FQNEAQ (reference sequence). This CDR3 region has 15 residues. The V segment lost 4 bases and the J segment 3 bases; nucleotides outside the gene matches: 6. CDR3: CASSSGGQGVYEQYF. CDR3 coding DNA: TGTGCCAGCAGCTCGGGTGGACAGGGGGTCTACGAGCAGTACTTC.

V usage is TRBV13 and J usage is TRBJ2-7; a possible D gene is TRBD1 (6 bases). Germline CDR1 and CDR2: PRHDT and FYEKMQ (reference sequence). The CDR3 loop spans 13 amino acids. Trimming took off 0 bases at V and 5 bases at J, with 8 bases between the two ends. In DNA, the CDR3 is TGTGCCAGCAGCTTAGGCCACAGGGACGAGCAGTACTTC. Residues: CASSLGHRDEQYF. Combining the CDR3 with reference TRBV13 and TRBJ2-7 gives the whole variable domain AAGVIQSPRHLIKEKRETATLKCYPIPRHDTVYWYQQGPGQDPQFLISFYEKMQSDKGSIPDRFSAQQFSDYHSELNMSSLELGDSALYFCASSLGHRDEQYFGPGTRLTVT.

This clone was recorded many times. CDR3 sequence: CASSWTGDEQYF. The CDR3 DNA reads as TGTGCCAGCAGCTGGACAGGGGACGAGCAGTACTTC. The chain recombines TRBV5-5 with TRBJ2-7, with TRBD1 matching over 9 bases. The CDR3 has 12 amino acids. V trimming: 3 bases; J trimming: 5 bases; junction bases outside the gene matches: 0. Germline lookup yields CDR1 SGHKS and CDR2 YYEKEE (reference sequence).

The gene calls are TRBV28 and TRBJ2-5, with TRBD1 matching over 8 bases. Germline V gene data show CDR1 as MDHEN and CDR2 as SYDVKM. The CDR3 spans 13 residues. The junction had 4 bases not matched to a gene; V was cut back by 6 bases and J by 4 bases. Written as DNA, the CDR3 is TGTGCCAGCAGGAACAGGGGGTCAGAGACCCAGTACTTC. Its protein product is CASRNRGSETQYF.

V and J are TRBV7-9 and TRBJ1-6, with D perhaps matching TRBD1 (5 bases). V shed 4 bases and J shed 0 bases, with 13 bases lying between them. Germline CDR1 reads SEHNR; CDR2 reads FQNEAQ (reference sequence). The CDR3 totals 17 residues. This CDR3 is CASSSGGTGSYNSPLHF. The DNA of the CDR3 is TGTGCCAGCAGCTCGGGAGGGACGGGCTCCTATAATTCACCCCTCCACTTT.

This chain joins TRBV5-3 and TRBJ1-5, with a possible D match to TRBD1 (6 bases). TRBV5-3 carries the ORF label, with uncertain function. Trimming took off 4 bases at V and 0 bases at J, with 17 bases between the two ends. This CDR3 contains 17 residues. CDR3 DNA sequence: TGTGCCAGAAGCGTCGACTACCGGACAGATAGCAATCAGCCCCAGCATTTT. Protein product: CARSVDYRTDSNQPQHF.

The chain uses TRBV5-6 and TRBJ2-1, with 9 bases matching TRBD2. V lost 0 bases, J lost 2 bases, and 6 bases stayed unmatched. The CDR3 sequence is 17 residues long. Germline CDR1 reads SGHDT; CDR2 reads YYEEEE. CDR3 nucleotide sequence: TGTGCCAGCAGCTTGGTAGGTCTAGCGGGACCCTACAATGAGCAGTTCTTC. Encoded protein: CASSLVGLAGPYNEQFF.

The V and J genes are TRBV28 and TRBJ1-1; 7 bases are shared with TRBD1. The J segment lost 4 bases and the V segment lost 6 bases, leaving 26 bases of the junction unmatched. Germline CDR1 is MDHEN and CDR2 is SYDVKM. The CDR3 has 20 residues. This CDR3 is CASRYFYATGAMKRSTEAFF. The CDR3 DNA is TGTGCCAGCAGGTACTTCTACGCCACAGGGGCGATGAAAAGGAGCACTGAAGCTTTCTTT.

Here the CDR3 reads CASSQAWPGETYEQYF. CDR3 sequence (DNA): TGCGCCAGCAGCCAAGCCTGGCCAGGGGAAACCTACGAGCAGTACTTC. This rearrangement joins TRBV4-3 to TRBJ2-7; tentatively, D is TRBD1 (6 bases). The CDR3 extends over 16 amino acids. In germline, CDR1 is LGHNA, CDR2 YSLEER. Trimming cost V 1 base and J 2 bases, with 15 bases left between them.

This clone has more than one count but fewer than ten. CDR3 nucleotide sequence: TGTGCCAGCAGCGGGGGAACAGATACGCAGTATTTT. Protein sequence: CASSGGTDTQYF. The rearrangement uses TRBV2 and TRBJ2-3; tentatively, D is TRBD2 (6 bases). Germline loops: CDR1 SNHLY, CDR2 FYNNEI. V lost 6 bases and J lost 3, with 7 bases in between. There are 12 residues in the CDR3. Supplemented by reference TRBV2 and TRBJ2-3, the full variable domain reads EPEVTQTPSHQVTQMGQEVILRCVPISNHLYFYWYRQILGQKVEFLVSFYNNEISEKSEIFDDQFSVERPDGSNFTLKIRSTKLEDSAMYFCASSGGTDTQYFGPGTRLTVL.

This chain uses TRBV2 with TRBJ2-1; maybe TRBD2 (5 bases). Germline assignment: CDR1 SNHLY and CDR2 FYNNEI. CDR3 length: 12 residues. With 9 bases removed from V and 8 bases from J, the gap between germline ends came to 14 bases. CDR3 region: CASGGVGDEQFF. Here the CDR3 DNA reads TGTGCCAGTGGAGGCGTCGGGGATGAGCAGTTCTTC.

This chain joins TRBV11-3 and TRBJ2-2; D is possibly TRBD2 (6 bases). Trimming removed 1 base at V and 3 bases at J, with 9 bases between. Germline values: CDR1 SGHNT, CDR2 YENEEA. CDR3 length: 15 residues. CDR3 region: CASSLGTIYTGELFF. CDR3 DNA: TGTGCCAGCAGCTTAGGGACTATCTACACCGGGGAGCTGTTTTTT.

The genes are TRBV7-9 and TRBJ1-5; 7 bases map to TRBD1. Looked up from germline, CDR1 is SEHNR and CDR2 is FQNEAQ (reference sequence). The length of the CDR3 is 17 residues. The V gene end was trimmed by 1 base and the J gene end by 1 base; junction bases not matched to a gene: 7. CDR3 amino acids: CASSLGTTGASNQPQHF. The CDR3 coding sequence is TGTGCCAGCAGCTTAGGAACCACAGGGGCGAGCAATCAGCCCCAGCATTTT.

This sequence joins TRBV4-1 and TRBJ1-2; TRBD1 aligns across 8 bases. Germline-derived CDR1 and CDR2 are MGHRA and YSYEKL. The CDR3 has 17 amino acids. The V and J ends lost 3 bases and 4 bases, in that order; junction bases with no gene match: 13. In DNA, the CDR3 is TGCGCCAGCAGCCACCACCGGGACAGGACATACCTCTATGGCTACACCTTC. Protein sequence: CASSHHRDRTYLYGYTF.

The genes are TRBV18 and TRBJ2-7; 13 positions match TRBD2. J gave up 2 bases and V 3 bases, and 1 base lay outside the gene matches. The CDR3 has 15 amino acids. Germline V lookup: CDR1 KGHSH, CDR2 LQKENI. The CDR3 is CASSPTSGGTYEQYF. In DNA, the CDR3 is TGTGCCAGCTCACCGACTAGCGGGGGGACCTACGAGCAGTACTTC.

The rearrangement uses TRBV5-1 and TRBJ1-2; maybe TRBD1 (5 bases). Germline lookup yields CDR1 SGHRS and CDR2 YFSETQ. Trimming removed 2 bases at V and 3 bases at J, with 14 bases between. This CDR3 is built from 15 residues. The CDR3 reads CASSFTGQNYYGYTF. The CDR3 coding sequence is TGCGCCAGCAGCTTCACAGGCCAAAACTACTATGGCTACACCTTC. Complete variable domain (other parts from reference TRBV5-1 and TRBJ1-2): KAGVTQTPRYLIKTRGQQVTLSCSPISGHRSVSWYQQTPGQGLQFLFEYFSETQRNKGNFPGRFSGRQFSNSRSEMNVSTLELGDSALYLCASSFTGQNYYGYTFGSGTRLTVV.

This clone came up once. The rearrangement uses TRBV7-9 and TRBJ2-3; 9 bases are a match to TRBD1. This CDR3 spans 15 amino acids. J gave up 3 bases and V 1 base, and 2 bases lay outside the gene matches. Per the germline V gene, CDR1 is SEHNR and CDR2 is FQNEAQ (reference sequence). In DNA form, the CDR3 reads TGTGCCAGCAGCTTAGACAGGGGGCTGACAGATACGCAGTATTTT. It specifies CASSLDRGLTDTQYF.

This clone occurred a few times. Other DNA sequences in the sample encode the same CDR3. The gene calls are TRBV28 and TRBJ1-1; tentatively, D is TRBD1 (6 bases). Germline CDR1 and CDR2: MDHEN and SYDVKM. V was clipped by 3 bases and J by 5 bases, with 13 bases between them. The CDR3 covers 14 residues. In DNA form, the CDR3 reads TGTGCCAGCAGTTTGGGCGGGGGGCGAACTGAAGCTTTCTTT. Translated, it gives CASSLGGGRTEAFF. Filled out from reference TRBV28 and TRBJ1-1, the complete variable domain reads DVKVTQSSRYLVKRTGEKVFLECVQDMDHENMFWYRQDPGLGLRLIYFSYDVKMKEKGDIPEGYSVSREKKERFSLILESASTNQTSMYLCASSLGGGRTEAFFGQGTRLTVV.